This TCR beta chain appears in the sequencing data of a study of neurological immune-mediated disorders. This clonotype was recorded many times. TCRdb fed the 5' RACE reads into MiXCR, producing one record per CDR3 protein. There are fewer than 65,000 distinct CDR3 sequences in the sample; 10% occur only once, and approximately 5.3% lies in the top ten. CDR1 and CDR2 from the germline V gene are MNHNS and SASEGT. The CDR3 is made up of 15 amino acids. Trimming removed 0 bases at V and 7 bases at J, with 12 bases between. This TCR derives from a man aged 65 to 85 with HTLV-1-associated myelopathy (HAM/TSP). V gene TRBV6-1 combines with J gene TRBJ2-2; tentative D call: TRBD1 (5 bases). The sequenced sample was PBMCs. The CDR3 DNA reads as TGTGCCAGCAGTGAAGCTAGCAGGGTAGGCGGGGAGCTGTTTTTT. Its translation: CASSEASRVGGELFF.